These T cell receptor beta chains were read from a single sample in a study of blood T cell repertoires in COVID-19. Profiling relied on immunoSEQ multiplex PCR, and the TCRdb table lists in-frame clones only, not all of them. The profile shows about 180,000 clones, roughly 80% of them singletons. Sequencing input: peripheral blood. These receptors were collected from a woman between 65 and 79 years old with COVID-19, enrolled during active disease. The CDR3 runs from the conserved cysteine through the conserved F or W. D genes are given only for firm matches. Size values are once, few and many counts, or a class for expanded clones, and some rows have none.

v_call: TRBV7-2; j_call: TRBJ2-1; d_call: TRBD1; clone_size: NA; cdr3_aa: CASSLFPEGASYNEQFF; cdr3_nt: TGTGCCAGCAGCTTATTTCCAGAGGGGGCATCCTACAATGAGCAGTTCTTC
v_call: TRBV11-3; j_call: TRBJ2-1; d_call: TRBD2; clone_size: NA; cdr3_aa: CASSLAGGYSEQFF; cdr3_nt: TGTGCCAGCAGCCTAGCGGGAGGGTACAGTGAGCAGTTCTTC
v_call: TRBV6-2/TRBV6-3; j_call: TRBJ2-7; d_call: TRBD2; clone_size: once; cdr3_aa: CASSRTRTSGSYEQYF; cdr3_nt: TGTGCCAGCAGCCGGACCCGGACTAGCGGGAGCTACGAGCAGTACTTC
v_call: TRBV20-1; j_call: TRBJ1-1; d_call: NA; clone_size: NA; cdr3_aa: CSANPMIGAFF; cdr3_nt: TGCAGTGCCAACCCGATGATCGGAGCTTTCTTT
v_call: TRBV7-8; j_call: TRBJ2-1; d_call: TRBD2; clone_size: NA; cdr3_aa: CASSPLSGRNEQFF; cdr3_nt: TGTGCCAGCAGCCCCCTTAGCGGGCGGAATGAGCAGTTCTTC
v_call: TRBV7-2; j_call: TRBJ1-5; d_call: NA; clone_size: NA; cdr3_aa: CASSLEDYQPQHF; cdr3_nt: TGTGCCAGCAGCTTAGAGGACTATCAGCCCCAGCATTTT
v_call: TRBV11-3; j_call: TRBJ2-3; d_call: NA; clone_size: few; cdr3_aa: CASSFPGSTQYF; cdr3_nt: TGTGCCAGCAGCTTTCCGGGATCTACGCAGTATTTT
v_call: TRBV7-8; j_call: TRBJ2-2; d_call: TRBD2; clone_size: NA; cdr3_aa: CASSLQWGLAGVTGELFF; cdr3_nt: TGTGCCAGCAGCCTACAGTGGGGTCTAGCGGGAGTCACCGGGGAGCTGTTTTTT
v_call: TRBV6-5; j_call: TRBJ1-1; d_call: TRBD1; clone_size: NA; cdr3_aa: CASKNRGHVTEAFF; cdr3_nt: TGTGCCAGCAAAAACAGGGGGCACGTCACTGAAGCTTTCTTT
v_call: TRBV29-1; j_call: TRBJ1-1; d_call: NA; clone_size: once; cdr3_aa: CSARRGMNTEAFF; cdr3_nt: TGCAGCGCCCGGCGGGGGATGAACACTGAAGCTTTCTTT
v_call: TRBV5-1; j_call: TRBJ2-3; d_call: NA; clone_size: NA; cdr3_aa: CASSLVGAGDTQYF; cdr3_nt: TGCGCCAGCAGCTTGGTCGGCGCCGGGGATACGCAGTATTTT
v_call: TRBV10-2; j_call: TRBJ2-2; d_call: NA; clone_size: NA; cdr3_aa: CAGTGEGGQLTLNTGELFF; cdr3_nt: TGCGCCGGGACCGGTGAGGGGGGACAGTTGACCCTGAACACCGGGGAGCTGTTTTTT
v_call: TRBV6-1; j_call: TRBJ1-5; d_call: NA; clone_size: NA; cdr3_aa: CASSATVVFGEGNQPQHF; cdr3_nt: TGTGCCAGCAGTGCAACCGTGGTTTTCGGGGAGGGAAATCAGCCCCAGCATTTT
v_call: TRBV25-1; j_call: TRBJ2-1; d_call: TRBD2; clone_size: NA; cdr3_aa: CASTKNSGTSGKQFF; cdr3_nt: TGTGCCAGCACCAAAAACTCAGGGACTAGCGGAAAGCAGTTCTTC
v_call: TRBV6-5; j_call: TRBJ1-1; d_call: TRBD1; clone_size: NA; cdr3_aa: CASSYATGVNTEAFF; cdr3_nt: TGTGCCAGCAGTTACGCGACAGGGGTAAACACTGAAGCTTTCTTT
v_call: TRBV9; j_call: TRBJ2-2; d_call: TRBD1; clone_size: once; cdr3_aa: CASSAGTGGTGELFF; cdr3_nt: TGTGCCAGCAGCGCCGGGACAGGGGGCACCGGGGAGCTGTTTTTT
v_call: TRBV9; j_call: TRBJ1-2; d_call: TRBD1; clone_size: once; cdr3_aa: CASSVSGTGAGYGYTF; cdr3_nt: TGTGCCAGCAGCGTAAGCGGGACAGGGGCCGGCTATGGCTACACCTTC
v_call: TRBV3-1/TRBV3-2; j_call: TRBJ2-7; d_call: TRBD2; clone_size: NA; cdr3_aa: CASMPSGRGHEQYF; cdr3_nt: TGTGCCAGCATGCCTAGCGGGAGAGGCCACGAGCAGTACTTC
v_call: TRBV19; j_call: TRBJ2-1; d_call: NA; clone_size: NA; cdr3_aa: CASSMRAGHPLPYNEQFF; cdr3_nt: TGTGCCAGTAGTATGCGGGCTGGGCACCCTCTCCCCTACAATGAGCAGTTCTTC
v_call: TRBV15; j_call: TRBJ2-7; d_call: TRBD2; clone_size: NA; cdr3_aa: CATSRVGAGVRYEQYF; cdr3_nt: TGTGCCACCAGCAGAGTAGGAGCGGGAGTTAGGTACGAGCAGTACTTC
v_call: TRBV7-2; j_call: TRBJ2-6; d_call: TRBD1; clone_size: NA; cdr3_aa: CASSPPGTGASSGANVLTF; cdr3_nt: TGTGCCAGCAGCCCACCCGGGACAGGGGCCTCCTCTGGGGCCAACGTCCTGACTTTC
v_call: TRBV11-2; j_call: TRBJ1-1; d_call: NA; clone_size: once; cdr3_aa: CASSLVAQGAFF; cdr3_nt: TGTGCCAGCAGCTTAGTTGCGCAGGGTGCTTTCTTT
v_call: TRBV5-5; j_call: TRBJ1-1; d_call: TRBD1; clone_size: few; cdr3_aa: CASSLDTGAEAFF; cdr3_nt: TGTGCCAGCAGCTTGGACACAGGGGCTGAAGCTTTCTTT
v_call: TRBV5-1; j_call: TRBJ1-4; d_call: TRBD1; clone_size: NA; cdr3_aa: CASSFTGDEKLFF; cdr3_nt: TGCGCCAGCAGCTTTACAGGGGATGAAAAACTGTTTTTT
v_call: TRBV19; j_call: TRBJ2-3; d_call: NA; clone_size: once; cdr3_aa: CASSTSQDTQYF; cdr3_nt: TGTGCCAGTAGTACATCCCAGGATACGCAGTATTTT
v_call: TRBV2; j_call: TRBJ1-1; d_call: TRBD1; clone_size: once; cdr3_aa: CAVGHRGDTEAFF; cdr3_nt: TGTGCCGTCGGACACAGGGGGGACACTGAAGCTTTCTTT
v_call: TRBV19; j_call: TRBJ2-1; d_call: TRBD2; clone_size: NA; cdr3_aa: CASSIALRTSGRGVPNEQFF; cdr3_nt: TGTGCCAGTAGTATAGCTCTCAGGACTAGCGGGAGGGGTGTCCCCAATGAGCAGTTCTTC
v_call: TRBV29-1; j_call: TRBJ1-2; d_call: NA; clone_size: once; cdr3_aa: CSVTVDRGYTF; cdr3_nt: TGCAGCGTGACGGTCGACAGGGGCTACACCTTC
v_call: TRBV29-1; j_call: TRBJ2-2; d_call: TRBD2; clone_size: NA; cdr3_aa: CSAGGGLDTGELFF; cdr3_nt: TGCAGCGCCGGCGGGGGGCTCGACACCGGGGAGCTGTTTTTT
v_call: TRBV6-5; j_call: TRBJ2-7; d_call: TRBD2; clone_size: NA; cdr3_aa: CATKGVWTSREQYF; cdr3_nt: TGTGCCACCAAGGGGGTGTGGACTAGCCGGGAGCAGTACTTC
v_call: TRBV5-1; j_call: TRBJ1-1; d_call: TRBD1; clone_size: NA; cdr3_aa: CASSSRTGWPTNSEAFF; cdr3_nt: TGCGCCAGCAGCTCCAGGACAGGGTGGCCAACAAACTCTGAAGCTTTCTTT
v_call: TRBV6-5; j_call: TRBJ1-2; d_call: NA; clone_size: few; cdr3_aa: CASSLQANYGYTF; cdr3_nt: TGTGCCAGCAGCTTACAGGCAAACTATGGCTACACCTTC
v_call: TRBV6-6; j_call: TRBJ1-3; d_call: TRBD1; clone_size: NA; cdr3_aa: CASRGDRGREMDTIYF; cdr3_nt: TGTGCCAGCAGAGGGGACAGGGGGCGGGAAATGGACACCATATATTTT
v_call: TRBV7-9; j_call: TRBJ2-3; d_call: TRBD2; clone_size: NA; cdr3_aa: CASSLGVAGRTDTQYF; cdr3_nt: TGTGCCAGCAGCCTAGGGGTAGCGGGGCGCACAGATACGCAGTATTTT
v_call: TRBV25-1; j_call: TRBJ1-5; d_call: TRBD1; clone_size: NA; cdr3_aa: CASSKTGLNNQPQHF; cdr3_nt: TGTGCCAGCAGTAAGACAGGGTTAAACAATCAGCCCCAGCATTTT
v_call: TRBV11-2; j_call: TRBJ2-2; d_call: NA; clone_size: NA; cdr3_aa: CASSMEKYTGELFF; cdr3_nt: TGTGCCAGCAGTATGGAGAAATACACCGGGGAGCTGTTTTTT
v_call: TRBV7-9; j_call: TRBJ1-1; d_call: NA; clone_size: NA; cdr3_aa: CASSSAGRGRMNTEAFF; cdr3_nt: TGTGCCAGCAGCTCCGCGGGCAGGGGAAGGATGAACACTGAAGCTTTCTTT
v_call: TRBV6-2/TRBV6-3; j_call: TRBJ2-3; d_call: TRBD2; clone_size: NA; cdr3_aa: CASSYSVTSGRADTQYF; cdr3_nt: TGTGCCAGCAGTTACTCCGTGACTAGCGGGAGGGCAGATACGCAGTATTTT
v_call: TRBV5-1; j_call: TRBJ2-7; d_call: TRBD2; clone_size: NA; cdr3_aa: CASSIGLAGAQQYF; cdr3_nt: TGCGCCAGCAGCATCGGACTAGCGGGAGCGCAGCAGTACTTC
v_call: TRBV7-2; j_call: TRBJ1-4; d_call: NA; clone_size: NA; cdr3_aa: CASSSSQGRSGKLFF; cdr3_nt: TGTGCCAGCAGCTCATCACAGGGAAGGTCGGGAAAACTGTTTTTT
v_call: TRBV12-3/TRBV12-4; j_call: TRBJ2-2; d_call: TRBD2; clone_size: NA; cdr3_aa: CASRFGLEVELFF; cdr3_nt: TGTGCCAGCAGATTTGGACTAGAAGTGGAGCTGTTTTTT
v_call: TRBV6-1; j_call: TRBJ2-7; d_call: TRBD1; clone_size: NA; cdr3_aa: CASSEANLLDRVVSYEQYF; cdr3_nt: TGTGCCAGCAGTGAAGCGAATCTCCTTGACAGGGTTGTCTCCTACGAGCAGTACTTC
v_call: TRBV20-1; j_call: TRBJ2-7; d_call: TRBD2; clone_size: NA; cdr3_aa: CSASGTSGRISYEQYF; cdr3_nt: TGCAGTGCTAGTGGGACTAGCGGGAGGATCTCCTACGAGCAGTACTTC
v_call: TRBV28; j_call: TRBJ2-1; d_call: NA; clone_size: NA; cdr3_aa: CASSPPGLEQFF; cdr3_nt: TGTGCCAGCAGTCCCCCAGGGCTTGAGCAGTTCTTC
v_call: TRBV3-1/TRBV3-2; j_call: TRBJ2-6; d_call: NA; clone_size: NA; cdr3_aa: CASSQGGGATGANVLTF; cdr3_nt: TGTGCCAGCAGCCAGGGGGGTGGGGCGACTGGGGCCAACGTCCTGACTTTC
v_call: TRBV28; j_call: TRBJ2-1; d_call: TRBD2; clone_size: NA; cdr3_aa: CASSLGRAGSNEQFF; cdr3_nt: TGTGCCAGCAGTTTAGGTCGAGCGGGAAGTAATGAGCAGTTCTTC
v_call: TRBV7-8; j_call: TRBJ2-1; d_call: TRBD1; clone_size: NA; cdr3_aa: CASSLRDRGYNEQFF; cdr3_nt: TGTGCCAGCAGCCTCCGGGACAGGGGTTACAATGAGCAGTTCTTC
v_call: TRBV7-9; j_call: TRBJ2-2; d_call: TRBD1; clone_size: NA; cdr3_aa: CASSSDRGGTGELFF; cdr3_nt: TGTGCCAGCAGCTCGGACAGGGGTGGTACCGGGGAGCTGTTTTTT
v_call: TRBV5-1; j_call: TRBJ1-1; d_call: TRBD1; clone_size: once; cdr3_aa: CASSLAVDRVAFF; cdr3_nt: TGCGCCAGCAGCTTGGCCGTAGACAGGGTAGCTTTCTTT
v_call: TRBV28; j_call: TRBJ1-5; d_call: NA; clone_size: NA; cdr3_aa: CAREIADSNQPQHF; cdr3_nt: TGTGCCAGAGAGATCGCGGATAGCAATCAGCCCCAGCATTTT
v_call: TRBV7-9; j_call: TRBJ1-5; d_call: NA; clone_size: many; cdr3_aa: CASSFLSGPQHF; cdr3_nt: TGTGCCAGCAGCTTTTTATCCGGTCCCCAGCATTTT
v_call: TRBV9; j_call: TRBJ2-2; d_call: NA; clone_size: NA; cdr3_aa: CASSVGAGKNTGELFF; cdr3_nt: TGTGCCAGCAGCGTAGGAGCAGGGAAGAACACCGGGGAGCTGTTTTTT
v_call: TRBV9; j_call: TRBJ2-1; d_call: NA; clone_size: few; cdr3_aa: CASSVERSGDATSRNNEQFF; cdr3_nt: TGTGCCAGCAGCGTAGAACGTTCGGGAGATGCCACCTCCAGAAACAATGAGCAGTTCTTC
v_call: TRBV6-2/TRBV6-3; j_call: TRBJ2-1; d_call: TRBD2; clone_size: NA; cdr3_aa: CASSYGGRVNEQFF; cdr3_nt: TGTGCCAGCAGTTACGGCGGGAGGGTGAATGAGCAGTTCTTC
v_call: TRBV28; j_call: TRBJ1-2; d_call: NA; clone_size: NA; cdr3_aa: CASSPDSLYGYTF; cdr3_nt: TGTGCCAGCAGTCCGGACAGCCTCTATGGCTACACCTTC